This TCR beta chain stems from a study of T-cell reconstitution after alpha-beta-depleted transplantation in children. During its preparation, the TCRbeta library received unique molecular identifiers. TCRdb independently ran MiXCR on the PCR reads; one entry per CDR3 protein. Of about 830,000 distinct CDR3 sequences listed, about 16% are singletons. Germline V CDR1 and CDR2: SSHAT, FNYEAQ (reference sequence). The CDR3 sequence is 14 residues long. Trimming cost V 3 bases and J 6 bases, with 14 bases left between them. This clonotype was found a few times. The antigen remains undetermined. Study results and limitations: The main origin of T-cell counts and diversity one year after transplant was newly produced T cells.

The sequencing used PBMCs, mostly from graft donor cells, collected 360 days after TCRalphabeta/CD19-depleted stem cell transplant. V gene TRBV7-7 combines with J gene TRBJ1-1; D possibly corresponds to TRBD1 (5 bases). The TCR originated in a male patient younger than 18 who had a stem cell transplant for acute lymphoblastic leukemia, so the T cells may come from the graft donor. The CDR3 sequence is CASSLRGLNSEAFF. CDR3 DNA sequence: TGTGCCAGCAGCTTGCGGGGCCTCAACTCTGAAGCTTTCTTT. Filled out from reference TRBV7-7 and TRBJ1-1, the complete variable domain reads GAGVSQSPRYKVTKRGQDVTLRCDPISSHATLYWYQQALGQGPEFLTYFNYEAQPDKSGLPSDRFSAERPEGSISTLTIQRTEQRDSAMYRCASSLRGLNSEAFFGQGTRLTVV.